The rows below give T cell receptor beta chains drawn from one sample of a study of blood T cells in healthy people across ages. One entry per CDR3 protein, called by TCRdb with MiXCR from the 5' RACE reads. The sample has some 1.4 million distinct CDR3 sequences, roughly 40% seen once. Material: blood. The receptors stem from a woman in her late teens or twenties in good health. The CDR3 runs from the conserved cysteine through the conserved F or W. The order of the fields is V gene, D gene, clone size, J gene, CDR3 length, CDR3 protein, CDR3 DNA. D genes are given only for firm matches. Clone size is shown for a subset of rows, as once, few, many or a class of expanded clone.

v_call: TRBV12-3/TRBV12-4
d_call: TRBD1
clone_size: few
j_call: TRBJ2-1
cdr3_length: 16
cdr3_aa: CASSLFAGQGGDEQFF
cdr3_nt: TGTGCCAGCAGTTTATTCGCGGGACAGGGTGGAGATGAGCAGTTCTTC

v_call: TRBV12-3/TRBV12-4
d_call: TRBD1
clone_size: few
j_call: TRBJ2-5
cdr3_length: 16
cdr3_aa: CASRFTTGTPLETQYF
cdr3_nt: TGTGCCAGCAGATTCACGACAGGGACCCCCTTAGAGACCCAGTACTTC

v_call: TRBV7-2
d_call: TRBD1
clone_size: .
j_call: TRBJ1-6
cdr3_length: 15
cdr3_aa: CASSFWDRANSPLHF
cdr3_nt: TGTGCCAGCAGCTTCTGGGACAGGGCGAATTCACCCCTCCACTTT

v_call: TRBV10-3
d_call: .
clone_size: .
j_call: TRBJ2-5
cdr3_length: 13
cdr3_aa: CAISDVYKGEKYF
cdr3_nt: TGTGCCATCAGTGACGTCTACAAAGGGGAGAAGTACTTC

v_call: TRBV5-1
d_call: TRBD1
clone_size: .
j_call: TRBJ1-5
cdr3_length: 18
cdr3_aa: CASSSGTGDPYSNQPQHF
cdr3_nt: TGCGCCAGCAGCTCCGGGACAGGGGACCCATATAGCAATCAGCCCCAGCATTTT

v_call: TRBV6-6
d_call: TRBD2
clone_size: .
j_call: TRBJ2-1
cdr3_length: 16
cdr3_aa: CASSYGLAGEGYEQFF
cdr3_nt: TGTGCCAGCAGTTACGGCCTAGCGGGAGAGGGGTATGAGCAGTTCTTC

v_call: TRBV6-6
d_call: TRBD2
clone_size: few
j_call: TRBJ2-1
cdr3_length: 16
cdr3_aa: CASRGLAGSTYNEQFF
cdr3_nt: TGTGCCAGCAGGGGACTAGCGGGATCTACGTACAATGAGCAGTTCTTC

v_call: TRBV20-1
d_call: .
clone_size: .
j_call: TRBJ2-1
cdr3_length: 16
cdr3_aa: CSARAPDRSSYNEQFF
cdr3_nt: TGCAGTGCTAGAGCTCCCGACCGTAGCTCCTACAATGAGCAGTTCTTC

v_call: TRBV19
d_call: TRBD1
clone_size: .
j_call: TRBJ2-4
cdr3_length: 13
cdr3_aa: CASSITGENIQYF
cdr3_nt: TGTGCCAGTAGTATCACAGGGGAAAACATTCAGTACTTC

v_call: TRBV12-3/TRBV12-4
d_call: .
clone_size: once
j_call: TRBJ2-2
cdr3_length: 14
cdr3_aa: CASSPQANTAELFF
cdr3_nt: TGTGCCAGCAGCCCACAGGCTAACACCGCGGAGCTGTTTTTT

v_call: TRBV7-2
d_call: .
clone_size: few
j_call: TRBJ1-2
cdr3_length: 13
cdr3_aa: CASSLVAGNGYTF
cdr3_nt: TGTGCCAGCAGCTTAGTGGCGGGGAATGGCTACACCTTC

v_call: TRBV4-2
d_call: .
clone_size: few
j_call: TRBJ2-3
cdr3_length: 15
cdr3_aa: CASSQDQGRADTQYF
cdr3_nt: TGTGCCAGCAGCCAAGATCAGGGTAGGGCAGATACGCAGTATTTT

v_call: TRBV28
d_call: .
clone_size: .
j_call: TRBJ2-5
cdr3_length: 13
cdr3_aa: CASNNQGWETQYF
cdr3_nt: TGTGCCAGCAACAACCAGGGGTGGGAGACCCAGTACTTC

v_call: TRBV2
d_call: TRBD2
clone_size: .
j_call: TRBJ2-3
cdr3_length: 12
cdr3_aa: CASTGLADTQYF
cdr3_nt: TGTGCCAGCACCGGACTAGCGGATACGCAGTATTTT

v_call: TRBV27
d_call: .
clone_size: few
j_call: TRBJ2-1
cdr3_length: 13
cdr3_aa: CACSLYNYNEQFF
cdr3_nt: TGTGCCTGCAGTTTGTACAACTACAATGAGCAGTTCTTC

v_call: TRBV12-3/TRBV12-4
d_call: .
clone_size: few
j_call: TRBJ1-1
cdr3_length: 12
cdr3_aa: CASTRPYTEAFF
cdr3_nt: TGTGCCAGCACTCGGCCCTACACTGAAGCTTTCTTT

v_call: TRBV7-2
d_call: .
clone_size: few
j_call: TRBJ2-2
cdr3_length: 14
cdr3_aa: CASSFLGNTGELFF
cdr3_nt: TGTGCCAGCAGCTTCTTAGGGAACACCGGGGAGCTGTTTTTT

v_call: TRBV27
d_call: TRBD2
clone_size: few
j_call: TRBJ2-7
cdr3_length: 16
cdr3_aa: CASSATREVEYNEQYF
cdr3_nt: TGTGCCAGCAGTGCCACACGGGAGGTGGAATACAATGAGCAGTACTTC

v_call: TRBV20-1
d_call: TRBD2
clone_size: many
j_call: TRBJ2-3
cdr3_length: 15
cdr3_aa: CSARRGGTSTDTQYF
cdr3_nt: TGCAGTGCTAGGCGGGGGGGGACTAGCACAGATACGCAGTATTTT

v_call: TRBV29-1
d_call: .
clone_size: few
j_call: TRBJ1-2
cdr3_length: 12
cdr3_aa: CSVESRSYGYTF
cdr3_nt: TGCAGCGTTGAATCCAGGAGCTATGGCTACACCTTC

v_call: TRBV10-3
d_call: .
clone_size: .
j_call: TRBJ2-3
cdr3_length: 13
cdr3_aa: CAISEGMQDTQYF
cdr3_nt: TGTGCCATCAGTGAGGGCATGCAAGATACGCAGTATTTT

v_call: TRBV3-1
d_call: .
clone_size: few
j_call: TRBJ1-2
cdr3_length: 12
cdr3_aa: CASSHWPDGYTF
cdr3_nt: TGTGCCAGCAGCCACTGGCCGGATGGCTACACCTTC

v_call: TRBV20-1
d_call: .
clone_size: few
j_call: TRBJ2-7
cdr3_length: 14
cdr3_aa: CSARTGVSSYEQYF
cdr3_nt: TGCAGTGCACGTACGGGAGTAAGCTCCTACGAGCAGTACTTC

v_call: TRBV28
d_call: .
clone_size: .
j_call: TRBJ2-7
cdr3_length: 14
cdr3_aa: CASRPQGGRYEQYF
cdr3_nt: TGTGCCAGCAGACCTCAGGGGGGAAGGTACGAGCAGTACTTC

v_call: TRBV20-1
d_call: TRBD2
clone_size: .
j_call: TRBJ2-1
cdr3_length: 13
cdr3_aa: CSARHGTSGEQFF
cdr3_nt: TGCAGTGCTAGACACGGGACTAGCGGAGAGCAGTTCTTC

v_call: TRBV14
d_call: .
clone_size: .
j_call: TRBJ2-3
cdr3_length: 14
cdr3_aa: CASSQGPALDTQYF
cdr3_nt: TGTGCCAGCAGCCAAGGGCCAGCATTAGATACGCAGTATTTT

v_call: TRBV7-8
d_call: .
clone_size: few
j_call: TRBJ2-5
cdr3_length: 12
cdr3_aa: CASSSTGTGQYF
cdr3_nt: TGTGCCAGCAGCTCGACCGGGACTGGGCAGTACTTC

v_call: TRBV6-1
d_call: TRBD2
clone_size: once
j_call: TRBJ2-3
cdr3_length: 18
cdr3_aa: CASSVIAGALSQANTQYF
cdr3_nt: TGTGCCAGCAGTGTTATAGCGGGGGCCCTAAGTCAAGCGAATACGCAGTATTTT

v_call: TRBV20-1
d_call: .
clone_size: .
j_call: TRBJ2-2
cdr3_length: 17
cdr3_aa: CSARDPLRRANTGELFF
cdr3_nt: TGCAGTGCTAGAGACCCTCTCCGACGCGCGAACACCGGGGAGCTGTTTTTT

v_call: TRBV5-5
d_call: TRBD2
clone_size: .
j_call: TRBJ2-1
cdr3_length: 16
cdr3_aa: CASSLSGAITYNEQFF
cdr3_nt: TGTGCCAGCAGCCTTAGCGGGGCAATTACTTACAATGAGCAGTTCTTC

v_call: TRBV12-3/TRBV12-4
d_call: TRBD2
clone_size: .
j_call: TRBJ2-1
cdr3_length: 15
cdr3_aa: CASSPPGLGDGEQFF
cdr3_nt: TGTGCCAGCAGTCCCCCGGGACTAGGAGATGGAGAGCAGTTCTTC

v_call: TRBV2
d_call: TRBD2
clone_size: .
j_call: TRBJ2-3
cdr3_length: 15
cdr3_aa: CASSTAGGRTDTQYF
cdr3_nt: TGTGCCAGCTCGACGGCGGGGGGGCGAACAGATACGCAGTATTTT

v_call: TRBV12-3/TRBV12-4
d_call: TRBD1
clone_size: .
j_call: TRBJ2-3
cdr3_length: 15
cdr3_aa: CASSRDSRYTDTQYF
cdr3_nt: TGTGCCAGCAGTCGGGACAGTCGATACACAGATACGCAGTATTTT

v_call: TRBV29-1
d_call: .
clone_size: .
j_call: TRBJ2-3
cdr3_length: 17
cdr3_aa: CSPCWCQPERNEDTQYF
cdr3_nt: TGCAGCCCTTGTTGGTGTCAGCCCGAGAGAAACGAAGATACGCAGTATTTT

v_call: TRBV12-3/TRBV12-4
d_call: TRBD2
clone_size: .
j_call: TRBJ2-1
cdr3_length: 12
cdr3_aa: CASTTSGGEQFF
cdr3_nt: TGTGCCAGCACCACAAGCGGGGGGGAGCAGTTCTTC

v_call: TRBV30
d_call: .
clone_size: .
j_call: TRBJ1-2
cdr3_length: 14
cdr3_aa: CAWTIPALNYGYTF
cdr3_nt: TGTGCCTGGACAATACCGGCCCTTAACTATGGCTACACCTTC

v_call: TRBV7-2
d_call: .
clone_size: .
j_call: TRBJ2-7
cdr3_length: 12
cdr3_aa: CASSLVDNEQYF
cdr3_nt: TGTGCCAGCAGCTTAGTAGACAATGAGCAGTACTTC

v_call: TRBV12-3/TRBV12-4
d_call: TRBD2
clone_size: .
j_call: TRBJ2-3
cdr3_length: 14
cdr3_aa: CASSAAGVGGTQYF
cdr3_nt: TGTGCCAGCAGTGCAGCGGGAGTAGGCGGTACGCAGTATTTT

v_call: TRBV28
d_call: .
clone_size: few
j_call: TRBJ1-5
cdr3_length: 15
cdr3_aa: CASSFLGGQSQPQHF
cdr3_nt: TGTGCCAGCAGTTTCTTGGGGGGGCAAAGTCAGCCCCAGCATTTT

v_call: TRBV6-5
d_call: TRBD2
clone_size: .
j_call: TRBJ2-4
cdr3_length: 16
cdr3_aa: CASSRGPSGKVNIQYF
cdr3_nt: TGTGCCAGCAGCCGAGGCCCTAGCGGGAAGGTAAACATTCAGTACTTC

v_call: TRBV25-1
d_call: .
clone_size: .
j_call: TRBJ2-7
cdr3_length: 13
cdr3_aa: CASSEFNAGEQYF
cdr3_nt: TGTGCCAGCAGTGAATTTAACGCGGGCGAGCAGTACTTC

v_call: TRBV12-3/TRBV12-4
d_call: TRBD2
clone_size: .
j_call: TRBJ2-1
cdr3_length: 15
cdr3_aa: CASSLRAGAYNEQFF
cdr3_nt: TGTGCCAGCAGTTTAAGGGCGGGGGCCTACAATGAGCAGTTCTTC

v_call: TRBV21-1
d_call: .
clone_size: .
j_call: TRBJ2-1
cdr3_length: 18
cdr3_aa: CASSPKVLGDRDNNEQFF
cdr3_nt: TGTGCCAGCAGCCCGAAGGTTCTGGGGGACAGGGATAACAATGAGCAGTTCTTC

v_call: TRBV20-1
d_call: .
clone_size: .
j_call: TRBJ2-5
cdr3_length: 16
cdr3_aa: CSARDRARGMRETQYF
cdr3_nt: TGCAGTGCTAGAGATCGGGCGCGCGGGATGAGGGAGACCCAGTACTTC

v_call: TRBV28
d_call: .
clone_size: .
j_call: TRBJ2-7
cdr3_length: 14
cdr3_aa: CASSLLGVEHEQYF
cdr3_nt: TGTGCCAGCAGTTTGCTCGGGGTAGAGCACGAGCAGTACTTC

v_call: TRBV10-3
d_call: .
clone_size: few
j_call: TRBJ2-5
cdr3_length: 17
cdr3_aa: CAISESKSSASGETQYF
cdr3_nt: TGTGCCATCAGTGAGTCGAAGTCTAGCGCCTCCGGGGAGACCCAGTACTTC

v_call: TRBV5-1
d_call: TRBD1
clone_size: few
j_call: TRBJ2-1
cdr3_length: 13
cdr3_aa: CASSSQGADEQFF
cdr3_nt: TGCGCCAGCAGCTCACAGGGGGCCGATGAGCAGTTCTTC

v_call: TRBV6-1
d_call: TRBD2
clone_size: .
j_call: TRBJ2-3
cdr3_length: 17
cdr3_aa: CASSPGLAVALTDTQYF
cdr3_nt: TGTGCCAGCAGTCCAGGACTAGCGGTGGCTCTCACAGATACGCAGTATTTT

v_call: TRBV5-1
d_call: TRBD2
clone_size: .
j_call: TRBJ2-7
cdr3_length: 17
cdr3_aa: CASSFEVLAGSSYEQYF
cdr3_nt: TGCGCCAGCAGCTTCGAAGTACTAGCGGGGAGCTCCTACGAGCAGTACTTC

v_call: TRBV29-1
d_call: .
clone_size: .
j_call: TRBJ2-7
cdr3_length: 11
cdr3_aa: CSVESDYKQYF
cdr3_nt: TGCAGCGTTGAATCCGACTACAAGCAGTACTTC

v_call: TRBV12-3/TRBV12-4
d_call: .
clone_size: .
j_call: TRBJ2-7
cdr3_length: 13
cdr3_aa: CASSLSSGSEQYF
cdr3_nt: TGTGCCAGCAGTTTAAGTTCAGGGTCCGAGCAGTACTTC

v_call: TRBV20-1
d_call: TRBD2
clone_size: .
j_call: TRBJ2-7
cdr3_length: 14
cdr3_aa: CSAAGTSGVDEQYF
cdr3_nt: TGCAGTGCCGCCGGGACTAGCGGTGTTGACGAGCAGTACTTC

v_call: TRBV12-3/TRBV12-4
d_call: .
clone_size: .
j_call: TRBJ2-2
cdr3_length: 15
cdr3_aa: CASSLRGLATGELFF
cdr3_nt: TGTGCCAGCAGTTTACGGGGGTTAGCCACCGGGGAGCTGTTTTTT

v_call: TRBV11-3
d_call: .
clone_size: .
j_call: TRBJ2-5
cdr3_length: 13
cdr3_aa: CASSSSIGETQYF
cdr3_nt: TGTGCCAGCAGCTCTTCTATTGGGGAGACCCAGTACTTC